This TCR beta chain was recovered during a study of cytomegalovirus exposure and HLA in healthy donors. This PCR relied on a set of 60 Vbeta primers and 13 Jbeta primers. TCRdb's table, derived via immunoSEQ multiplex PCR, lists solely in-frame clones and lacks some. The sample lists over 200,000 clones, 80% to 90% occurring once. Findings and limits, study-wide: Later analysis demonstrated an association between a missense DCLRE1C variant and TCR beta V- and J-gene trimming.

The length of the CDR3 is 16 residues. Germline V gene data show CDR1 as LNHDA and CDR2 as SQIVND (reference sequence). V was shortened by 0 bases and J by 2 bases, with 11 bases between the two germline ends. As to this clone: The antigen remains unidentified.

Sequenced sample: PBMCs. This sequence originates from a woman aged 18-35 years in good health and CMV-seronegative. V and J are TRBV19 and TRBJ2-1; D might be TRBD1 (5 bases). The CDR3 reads CASSIDNRPPYNEQFF. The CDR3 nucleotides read TGTGCCAGTAGTATAGACAACAGGCCACCCTACAATGAGCAGTTCTTC.